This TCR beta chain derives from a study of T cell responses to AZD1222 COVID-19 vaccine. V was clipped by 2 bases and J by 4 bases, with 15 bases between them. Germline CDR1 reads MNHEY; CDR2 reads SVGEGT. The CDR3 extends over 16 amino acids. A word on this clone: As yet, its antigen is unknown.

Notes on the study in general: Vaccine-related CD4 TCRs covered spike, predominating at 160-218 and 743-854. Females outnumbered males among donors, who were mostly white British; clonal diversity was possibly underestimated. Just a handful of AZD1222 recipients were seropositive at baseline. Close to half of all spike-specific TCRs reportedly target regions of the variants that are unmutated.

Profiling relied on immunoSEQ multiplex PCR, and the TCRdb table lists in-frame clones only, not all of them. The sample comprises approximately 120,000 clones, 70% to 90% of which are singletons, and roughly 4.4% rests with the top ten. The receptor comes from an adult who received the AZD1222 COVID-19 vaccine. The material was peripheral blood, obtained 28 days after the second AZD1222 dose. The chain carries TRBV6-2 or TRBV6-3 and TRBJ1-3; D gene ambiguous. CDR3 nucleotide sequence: TGTGCCAGCAGTTACAACCAGGCGACGCCCGGAAACACCATATATTTT. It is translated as CASSYNQATPGNTIYF.